Presented here are 23 T cell receptor beta chains from one specimen sequenced in a study of control samples from healthy donors and cancer patients. The repertoire was sequenced with immunoSEQ multiplex PCR; TCRdb's copy has only in-frame clones and lacks some. The sample carries some 70,000 clones, more than 75% recorded once. Material for sequencing was PBMCs. The source of these receptors is a woman between 50 and 59 years old with lung cancer.

The chain employs TRBV30 and TRBJ1-4, with D perhaps TRBD1 (6 bases). V was clipped by 0 bases and J by 8 bases, with 16 bases between them. The CDR3 spans 15 residues. CDR1 GTSNPN and CDR2 SVGIG come from the germline V gene (reference sequence). The CDR3 loop reads CAWSVQGGQREKLFF. DNA for the CDR3: TGTGCCTGGAGTGTACAGGGAGGGCAGAGGGAAAAACTGTTTTTT. Together with reference TRBV30 and TRBJ1-4, the CDR3 gives the full variable domain: SQTIHQWPATLVQPVGSPLSLECTVEGTSNPNLYWYRQAAGRGLQLLFYSVGIGQISSEVPQNLSASRPQDRQFILSSKKLLLSDSGFYLCAWSVQGGQREKLFFGSGTQLSVL.

The V call is TRBV14, the J call TRBJ2-5; maybe TRBD1 (5 bases). This CDR3 spans 15 amino acids. Germline V gene sequence: CDR1 SGHDN, CDR2 FVKESK. Trimming took 0 bases from V and 6 from J, leaving 14 bases between them. The CDR3 DNA is TGTGCCAGCAGCCAAGAAAGGGGAAATAAACAGACCCAGTACTTC. Its translation is CASSQERGNKQTQYF.

J is TRBJ1-1 and V is TRBV7-9; D is possibly TRBD1 (5 bases). The length of the CDR3 is 15 residues. CDR1 is SEHNR and CDR2 is FQNEAQ in the germline V gene (reference sequence). V was trimmed by 5 bases and J by 4 bases, leaving 17 bases between them. The CDR3 spells CASSPPWGESTEAFF. CDR3 sequence (DNA): TGTGCCAGCAGCCCCCCATGGGGGGAGAGCACTGAAGCTTTCTTT.

The chain is built from TRBV30 and TRBJ2-3, with D uncertain. Germline V gives CDR1 GTSNPN, CDR2 SVGIG (reference sequence). V lost 1 base to trimming and J lost 4 bases, with 6 bases between them. The CDR3 extends over 12 amino acids. DNA of the CDR3: TGTGCCTGGAGTGCCAGCTCAGATACGCAGTATTTT. Protein sequence: CAWSASSDTQYF.

This clone turned up a few times. V and J are TRBV19 and TRBJ1-1; no clear D gene. CDR3 length: 11 residues. The germline V and J ends were trimmed by 7 bases and 7 bases, with 10 bases remaining between them. Germline V gene sequence: CDR1 LNHDA, CDR2 SQIVND (reference sequence). CDR3 bases: TGTGCCAGTATCTTCGCCGGTGAAGCTTTCTTT. This sequence encodes CASIFAGEAFF.

This clone was found a few times. V usage is TRBV2 and J usage is TRBJ1-1, with D hard to call. CDR3 length: 16 residues. CDR1 and CDR2 from the germline V gene are SNHLY and FYNNEI. With 7 bases removed from V and 0 bases from J, the gap between germline ends came to 18 bases. The CDR3 DNA follows: TGTGCCAGCACCCGAGGGTCAGGCAGTGTGAACACTGAAGCTTTCTTT. It yields the protein CASTRGSGSVNTEAFF.

The chain joins TRBV27 to TRBJ1-3, with a tentative D call TRBD1 (6 bases). The V end was cut by 8 bases, the J end by 0 bases, with 14 bases between. The CDR3 length is 15 residues. CDR1 is MNHEY, CDR2 SMNVEV, per germline (reference sequence). The CDR3: CASLVGAASGNTIYF. For the CDR3, the DNA is TGTGCCAGCCTCGTGGGGGCGGCCTCTGGAAACACCATATATTTT.

The chain uses TRBV18 and TRBJ1-2, with TRBD1 matching over 8 bases. The V gene's germline CDR1 is KGHSH and CDR2 LQKENI. Germline trimming cut 4 bases from V and 5 bases from J; bases unmatched to any gene: 6. The CDR3 is made up of 14 amino acids. Written as DNA, the CDR3 is TGTGCCAGCTCACATTCCGGGACAGGATATGGCTACACCTTC. This codes for CASSHSGTGYGYTF.

J is TRBJ1-5 and V is TRBV28; no definite D call. The CDR3 is 15 amino acids. V was cut by 7 bases and J by 0 bases, with 13 bases left in between. The germline V gene has CDR1 MDHEN and CDR2 SYDVKM. The CDR3 spells CASNDWPYSNQPQHF. The CDR3 nucleotides read TGTGCCAGCAACGACTGGCCTTATAGCAATCAGCCCCAGCATTTT.

The chain has TRBV5-4 and TRBJ2-2; 9 bases match TRBD1. In germline, CDR1 is SGHNT, CDR2 YYREEE (reference sequence). CDR3 size: 15 residues. V was pared by 5 bases and J by 6 bases, with 8 bases of the junction left unmatched. DNA of the CDR3: TGTGCCAGCAGAGTTACAGGGGGCAAGGCCGGGGAGCTGTTTTTT. Translating gives CASRVTGGKAGELFF. Using reference TRBV5-4 and TRBJ2-2 for the parts outside the CDR3, the full variable domain is ETGVTQSPTHLIKTRGQQVTLRCSSQSGHNTVSWYQQALGQGPQFIFQYYREEENGRGNFPPRFSGLQFPNYSSELNVNALELDDSALYLCASRVTGGKAGELFFGEGSRLTVL.

The chain links TRBV7-2 to TRBJ1-1; 9 bases agree with TRBD1. V was clipped by 5 bases and J by 6 bases; unmatched bases: 10. Germline lookup yields CDR1 SGHTA and CDR2 FQGNSA. The CDR3 totals 15 residues. As DNA, the CDR3 is TGTGCCAGCAGCAGAACCGGGACAGGGTTTTCTGAAGCTTTCTTT. Encoded protein: CASSRTGTGFSEAFF.

The chain is built from TRBV6-2 or TRBV6-3 and TRBJ1-2; D unresolved. The germline gives CDR1 MNHEY, CDR2 SVGEGT. Between the trimmed V and J ends, which lost 0 bases and 3 bases, there was a span of 5 bases. The CDR3 is 13 amino acids. The DNA of the CDR3 is TGTGCCAGCAGTTACTCTTGGGACTATGGCTACACCTTC. Protein product: CASSYSWDYGYTF.

This sequence joins TRBV6-6 and TRBJ1-2; D is perhaps TRBD1 (5 bases). This CDR3 comprises 12 residues. The germline V gene encodes CDR1 MNHNY and CDR2 SVGAGI (reference sequence). V was clipped by 4 bases and J by 6 bases, with 9 bases between them. The CDR3 protein is CASSLTVDGYTF. In nucleotides, the CDR3 is TGTGCCAGCAGTTTGACAGTGGATGGCTACACCTTC.

The chain joins TRBV7-9 to TRBJ1-2; 10 positions match TRBD1. This CDR3 has 14 amino acids. Trimming at V came to 4 bases and at J to 4 bases, leaving 3 bases not matched to a gene. Per germline, CDR1 SEHNR and CDR2 FQNEAQ (reference sequence). CDR3 sequence reads: CASSSGTGAYGYTF. The CDR3 DNA follows: TGTGCCAGCAGCTCCGGGACAGGGGCCTATGGCTACACCTTC.

This chain joins TRBV6-2 or TRBV6-3 and TRBJ1-1; D remains unclear. V was trimmed by 0 bases and J by 1 base, leaving 6 bases between them. The CDR3 contains 14 residues. From germline, CDR1 is MNHEY and CDR2 SVGEGT. CDR3 nucleotide sequence: TGTGCCAGCAGTTACTCGTTGGGGAACACTGAAGCTTTCTTT. Amino acid sequence: CASSYSLGNTEAFF.

The chain carries TRBV3-1 (or the pseudogene TRBV3-2) and TRBJ1-4; perhaps TRBD1 as D (5 bases). The V and J ends lost 4 bases and 4 bases respectively, with 13 bases between them. CDR3 length: 15 residues. The V gene's germline CDR1 is LGHDT and CDR2 YNNKEL (reference sequence). The CDR3 loop reads CASSPRDWGNEKLFF. CDR3 DNA: TGTGCCAGCAGCCCCCGGGACTGGGGTAATGAAAAACTGTTTTTT.

The chain carries TRBV6-5 and TRBJ2-7; unclear D gene. Germline CDR1 MNHEY, CDR2 SVGAGI. The V and J ends lost 0 bases and 1 base respectively, with 7 bases between them. The CDR3 totals 14 residues. Here the CDR3 DNA reads TGTGCCAGCAGTTACTCGGGCAGATCCTACGAGCAGTACTTC. Amino acids: CASSYSGRSYEQYF.

The chain has TRBV5-4 and TRBJ2-5; 8 bases line up with TRBD1. Germline V CDR1 and CDR2: SGHNT, YYREEE (reference sequence). V was clipped by 4 bases and J by 7 bases; unmatched bases: 9. The CDR3 contains 14 residues. The CDR3 nucleotides are TGTGCCAGCAGCCACCAGACTGGACAGGGGACCCAGTACTTC. Translating gives CASSHQTGQGTQYF.

This chain uses TRBV6-2 or TRBV6-3 with TRBJ1-1; a possible D gene is TRBD1 (5 bases). The germline V gene encodes CDR1 MNHEY and CDR2 SVGEGT. The CDR3 has 16 residues. V was pared by 0 bases and J by 10 bases, with 21 bases between. In DNA, the CDR3 is TGTGCCAGCAGTTACTCGAGGCCGGGACCCGCCGAGAGAGCTTTCTTT. Translating gives CASSYSRPGPAERAFF.

The chain links TRBV7-2 to TRBJ2-5; TRBD2 aligns across 8 bases. Germline V lookup: CDR1 SGHTA, CDR2 FQGNSA. CDR3 size: 15 residues. V shed 9 bases, J shed 5 bases, and the junction held 14 bases outside the gene matches. The CDR3 sequence: CASIFRAGAGETQYF. The CDR3 DNA follows: TGTGCCAGTATATTCAGAGCGGGGGCAGGGGAGACCCAGTACTTC.

The CDR3 sequence is CASSVRDGAYEQYF. The DNA of the CDR3 is TGTGCCAGCAGCGTCCGGGACGGCGCCTACGAGCAGTACTTC. This chain joins TRBV9 and TRBJ2-7, with D perhaps matching TRBD1 or TRBD2 (5 bases each). Trimming removed 2 bases at V and 2 bases at J, with 11 bases between. Per the germline V gene, CDR1 is SGDLS and CDR2 is YYNGEE. The length of the CDR3 is 14 residues.

The V gene is TRBV7-9, the J gene TRBJ1-1, with 10 nucleotides matching TRBD1. The V gene's germline CDR1 is SEHNR and CDR2 FQNEAQ (reference sequence). This CDR3 contains 16 residues. Trimming at V came to 5 bases and at J to 8 bases, leaving 14 bases not matched to a gene. The CDR3 nucleotides read TGTGCCAGCAGCCACTCCCGCGGGACAGGGGCAGAAGAAGCTTTCTTT. The encoded protein is CASSHSRGTGAEEAFF.

This chain links TRBV14 with TRBJ1-2; D not certain. V was pared by 2 bases and J by 7 bases, with 17 bases between. The CDR3 runs 15 residues. The germline CDR1 and CDR2 sequences are SGHDN and FVKESK. DNA of the CDR3: TGTGCCAGCAGCCAATCTCCGGAGGGAAGGTCTGGCTACACCTTC. Protein: CASSQSPEGRSGYTF. The full variable domain, its missing parts supplied by reference TRBV14 and TRBJ1-2, is EAGVTQFPSHSVIEKGQTVTLRCDPISGHDNLYWYRRVMGKEIKFLLHFVKESKQDESGMPNNRFLAERTGGTYSTLKVQPAELEDSGVYFCASSQSPEGRSGYTFGSGTRLTVV.